This is a list of T cell receptor beta chains from one sample in a study of T cell changes during pregnancy in multiple sclerosis. TCRdb's copy holds only in-frame clones and misses some; the assay was immunoSEQ multiplex PCR. The profile shows 20,000 to 25,000 clones, 75% to 95% of them singletons. This material consisted of CD4+ T cells from peripheral blood mononuclear cells, taken in the third trimester of pregnancy. The receptor source for this set is a female donor with multiple sclerosis, enrolled in a pregnancy study. Both conserved end residues are trimmed from each CDR3. Fields, in order: CDR3 length, J gene, clone size, V gene, CDR3 protein. Clone size is not always given. Where it is, it says once, few, many or a class for expanded clones.

length: 12
J: TRBJ2-1
size: .
V: TRBV6-5
CDR3: ASSGPGGRNEQF

length: 12
J: TRBJ1-5
size: .
V: TRBV6-5
CDR3: ASRSTGINQPQH

length: 13
J: TRBJ1-4
size: .
V: TRBV6-6
CDR3: ASSQPGTGNEKLF

length: 11
J: TRBJ1-2
size: once
V: TRBV7-2
CDR3: ASSQDRDYGYT

length: 9
J: TRBJ1-2
size: .
V: TRBV30
CDR3: AWTEGVGYT

length: 12
J: TRBJ2-3
size: .
V: TRBV5-1
CDR3: ASSPSGRTDTQY

length: 13
J: TRBJ2-6
size: .
V: TRBV30
CDR3: AWSVGSSGANVLT

length: 11
J: TRBJ1-5
size: .
V: TRBV10-1
CDR3: ASSEGQYQPQH

length: 19
J: TRBJ1-5
size: .
V: TRBV4-1
CDR3: ASSRIPAAGQDPYSNQPQH

length: 14
J: TRBJ2-4
size: .
V: TRBV5-4
CDR3: ASSSGTGRAKNIQY

length: 13
J: TRBJ2-3
size: .
V: TRBV5-1
CDR3: ASSLVKRSTDTQY

length: 17
J: TRBJ1-4
size: once
V: TRBV5-1
CDR3: ASSPDRDRGLLVLEKLF

length: 14
J: TRBJ1-2
size: .
V: TRBV13
CDR3: ASSRGGDGKLYGYT

length: 14
J: TRBJ2-1
size: .
V: TRBV10-1
CDR3: ASSEHGTGSYNEQF

length: 13
J: TRBJ2-7
size: .
V: TRBV6-1
CDR3: ASSERQGGPYEQY

length: 13
J: TRBJ2-1
size: .
V: TRBV2
CDR3: ASSPFQGSYNEQF

length: 13
J: TRBJ1-2
size: .
V: TRBV10-3
CDR3: AISGGATSDYGYT

length: 14
J: TRBJ1-2
size: few
V: TRBV9
CDR3: ASSPGQGRGLFGYT

length: 11
J: TRBJ2-7
size: once
V: TRBV5-5
CDR3: ASSLERFYEQY

length: 9
J: TRBJ1-3
size: once
V: TRBV20-1
CDR3: SARSGNTIY

length: 12
J: TRBJ1-2
size: .
V: TRBV6-5
CDR3: ASSPGQGLLGYT

length: 12
J: TRBJ2-2
size: .
V: TRBV4-2
CDR3: ASSQAGLAGELF

length: 18
J: TRBJ2-2
size: .
V: TRBV5-1
CDR3: ASSWEVTSGGAGRTGELF

length: 11
J: TRBJ2-5
size: once
V: TRBV5-1
CDR3: ASSLEVHGAQY

length: 13
J: TRBJ1-2
size: .
V: TRBV5-1
CDR3: ASSLMGTGEDGYT

length: 12
J: TRBJ2-3
size: few
V: TRBV29-1
CDR3: SVEVTQNTDTQY

length: 13
J: TRBJ1-2
size: .
V: TRBV4-1
CDR3: ASSHPPKGNYGYT

length: 13
J: TRBJ1-2
size: once
V: TRBV5-4
CDR3: ASSLGLWENYGYT

length: 11
J: TRBJ2-1
size: .
V: TRBV7-2
CDR3: ASSAGRHNEQF

length: 13
J: TRBJ2-3
size: .
V: TRBV5-1
CDR3: ASRPGGALAIAQY

length: 12
J: TRBJ2-3
size: .
V: TRBV7-2
CDR3: ASSLGQGSNTQY

length: 10
J: TRBJ2-4
size: .
V: TRBV2
CDR3: ASNSRVNIQY

length: 12
J: TRBJ2-5
size: .
V: TRBV2
CDR3: ASLEGGGAETQY

length: 13
J: TRBJ1-1
size: .
V: TRBV28
CDR3: ASSLLGALNTEAF

length: 11
J: TRBJ2-3
size: .
V: TRBV6-5
CDR3: ASSTRGTDTQY

length: 12
J: TRBJ1-1
size: .
V: TRBV7-9
CDR3: ASSPLADRVGAF

length: 8
J: TRBJ2-1
size: .
V: TRBV30
CDR3: AWSGAQQF

length: 11
J: TRBJ1-2
size: .
V: TRBV5-1
CDR3: ASCPGWGEGYT

length: 14
J: TRBJ2-3
size: .
V: TRBV7-2
CDR3: ASSLGSDSSTDTQY

length: 12
J: TRBJ1-1
size: .
V: TRBV7-3
CDR3: ASSFTGTNTEAF

length: 15
J: TRBJ2-7
size: .
V: TRBV5-1
CDR3: ASSLARGQDFSGEQY

length: 12
J: TRBJ1-2
size: .
V: TRBV11-2
CDR3: ASSLNRGSDGYT

length: 13
J: TRBJ2-1
size: .
V: TRBV7-2
CDR3: ASSLGGVTYNEQF

length: 10
J: TRBJ2-7
size: .
V: TRBV9
CDR3: ASGWVRNEQY

length: 11
J: TRBJ1-5
size: .
V: TRBV11-3
CDR3: ASHRGSNQPQH

length: 14
J: TRBJ1-1
size: .
V: TRBV4-3
CDR3: ASSHRHLEQNTEAF

length: 8
J: TRBJ1-1
size: once
V: TRBV29-1
CDR3: SVYNTEAF

length: 12
J: TRBJ2-3
size: .
V: TRBV11-2
CDR3: ASSSRDREGTQY

length: 11
J: TRBJ1-5
size: few
V: TRBV6-4
CDR3: ASSATGIGPQH

length: 12
J: TRBJ1-2
size: .
V: TRBV18
CDR3: ASSGLQGSYGYT

length: 12
J: TRBJ2-3
size: .
V: TRBV9
CDR3: ASSVALAGDTQY

length: 15
J: TRBJ2-6
size: .
V: TRBV28
CDR3: ASSPLTGDPGANVLT

length: 14
J: TRBJ1-2
size: once
V: TRBV19
CDR3: ASTGNLATGDYGYT

length: 13
J: TRBJ2-1
size: .
V: TRBV7-9
CDR3: ASSFRSGGGHEQF

length: 13
J: TRBJ2-3
size: .
V: TRBV6-1
CDR3: ASKLLAGGTDTQY

length: 13
J: TRBJ2-2
size: .
V: TRBV19
CDR3: ASSPGFANTGELF

length: 13
J: TRBJ1-1
size: .
V: TRBV7-8
CDR3: ASSSGRTFNTEAF

length: 13
J: TRBJ1-4
size: .
V: TRBV7-9
CDR3: ASSLIGQGAEKLF